This T cell receptor (beta chain) was sequenced during a study of T cells after yellow fever vaccination. Turning to the study itself: It was SMART-Seq v4 Ultra Low Input that prepared the fractions with low cell numbers. Study-level results: The study found a weaker secondary response that peaked faster, day 5 versus 15. Post-booster reappearance was seen for most primary-vaccination clones (around 96% CD4, around 90% CD8). Repertoires sorted by FACS could include abundant clonotypes that are contaminants from the bulk population.

The germline gives CDR1 KGHSH, CDR2 LQKENI. This CDR3 region has 14 residues. The germline V and J ends were trimmed by 5 bases and 6 bases, with 17 bases remaining between them. MiXCR was run by TCRdb on the 5' RACE reads, yielding one entry per CDR3 protein. The table has 250,000 to 400,000 distinct CDR3 sequences, around 4.5% seen once. For this clonotype: What it binds is unknown.

The chain couples TRBV18 to TRBJ2-7, with D maybe TRBD2 (6 bases). This receptor was taken from a man between 18 and 29 years old who received the YFV17D yellow fever vaccine. Sample: PBMCs, taken 15 days after the yellow fever booster vaccination. This CDR3 is CASSSRGGRTEQYV. Here the CDR3 DNA reads TGTGCCAGCTCATCAAGAGGAGGGCGCACCGAGCAGTACGTC.